These T cell receptor beta chains were read from a single sample in a study of cytomegalovirus exposure and HLA in healthy donors. Clones were sequenced by immunoSEQ multiplex PCR, and TCRdb holds only the in-frame ones, with some missing. Of about 76,000 clones listed, over 60% were seen once; the top ten hold around 10%. Sequenced sample: PBMCs. The receptors originated from a male donor in good health and CMV-seropositive. The CDR3 runs from the conserved cysteine through the conserved F or W. Each record gives: D gene, clone size, V gene, J gene, CDR3 protein, CDR3 DNA. D genes are given only for firm matches. Rows give clone size only sometimes, using once, few, many, or a class for an expanded clone.

D: NA; size: NA; V: TRBV7-9; J: TRBJ1-2; CDR3: CASSSSTGTTRGYTF; DNA: TGTGCCAGCAGCTCCTCGACAGGCACGACTCGCGGCTACACCTTC
D: TRBD2; size: NA; V: TRBV7-3; J: TRBJ2-1; CDR3: CASSLNSGRVEQFF; DNA: TGTGCCAGCAGCTTAAATAGCGGGAGGGTTGAGCAGTTCTTC
D: NA; size: NA; V: TRBV7-2; J: TRBJ1-5; CDR3: CASSLARGGSNQPQHF; DNA: TGTGCCAGCAGCTTAGCGCGGGGAGGTAGCAATCAGCCCCAGCATTTT
D: NA; size: NA; V: TRBV30; J: TRBJ2-3; CDR3: CACPTEAGATDTQYF; DNA: TGTGCCTGTCCCACTGAAGCGGGCGCCACAGATACGCAGTATTTT
D: TRBD2; size: NA; V: TRBV5-1; J: TRBJ2-7; CDR3: CASRTSGSPSYEQYF; DNA: TGCGCCAGCAGGACTAGCGGGAGCCCCTCCTACGAGCAGTACTTC
D: TRBD2; size: NA; V: TRBV13; J: TRBJ2-5; CDR3: CASSLAGLAQETQYF; DNA: TGTGCCAGCAGCTTAGCGGGACTAGCCCAAGAGACCCAGTACTTC
D: TRBD1; size: NA; V: TRBV6-6; J: TRBJ1-4; CDR3: CASTDRDTTNEKLFF; DNA: TGTGCCAGCACGGACAGGGATACAACTAATGAAAAACTGTTTTTT
D: NA; size: NA; V: TRBV27; J: TRBJ1-2; CDR3: CASRRYQGMGYTF; DNA: TGTGCCAGCAGAAGATATCAGGGGATGGGCTACACCTTC
D: NA; size: few; V: TRBV6-1; J: TRBJ2-1; CDR3: CASSEAGGHPTYNEQFF; DNA: TGTGCCAGCAGTGAAGCCGGCGGGCACCCTACCTACAATGAGCAGTTCTTC
D: NA; size: NA; V: TRBV6-1; J: TRBJ2-2; CDR3: CASSGRGVGTGELFF; DNA: TGTGCCAGCAGTGGGCGCGGGGTTGGCACCGGGGAGCTGTTTTTT
D: TRBD1; size: NA; V: TRBV5-1; J: TRBJ2-5; CDR3: CASRGDSGKETQYF; DNA: TGCGCCAGCAGGGGGGACAGCGGAAAAGAGACCCAGTACTTC
D: NA; size: once; V: TRBV9; J: TRBJ2-3; CDR3: CASSADAGTPLVTQYF; DNA: TGTGCCAGCAGCGCGGACGCGGGGACCCCGTTAGTTACGCAGTATTTT
D: TRBD1; size: NA; V: TRBV27; J: TRBJ1-2; CDR3: CASSLGTVPNYGYTF; DNA: TGTGCCAGCAGTTTGGGGACAGTCCCAAACTATGGCTACACCTTC
D: TRBD2; size: NA; V: TRBV7-3; J: TRBJ2-1; CDR3: CASSLKGAGGPVLNEQFF; DNA: TGTGCCAGCAGCTTAAAGGGGGCGGGAGGGCCCGTATTAAATGAGCAGTTCTTC
D: NA; size: NA; V: TRBV15; J: TRBJ2-5; CDR3: CATSRDRTGSETQYF; DNA: TGTGCCACCAGCAGAGATCGAACAGGGAGTGAGACCCAGTACTTC
D: TRBD1; size: NA; V: TRBV9; J: TRBJ1-6; CDR3: CASSTLAGDRAIPSPLHF; DNA: TGTGCCAGCAGCACCCTAGCCGGAGACAGGGCGATTCCGTCACCCCTCCACTTT
D: TRBD2; size: NA; V: TRBV18; J: TRBJ2-3; CDR3: CASSPETGTSGTDTQYF; DNA: TGTGCCAGCTCACCGGAAACCGGGACTAGCGGCACAGATACGCAGTATTTT
D: NA; size: NA; V: TRBV5-1; J: TRBJ1-1; CDR3: CASSLGFVGGHTEAFF; DNA: TGCGCCAGCAGCTTGGGGTTCGTCGGGGGTCACACTGAAGCTTTCTTT
D: NA; size: NA; V: TRBV5-8; J: TRBJ2-7; CDR3: CASSFRGANIGEQYF; DNA: TGTGCCAGCAGCTTTCGCGGGGCCAATATCGGGGAGCAGTACTTC
D: NA; size: NA; V: TRBV5-1; J: TRBJ2-2; CDR3: CASSFIRTGELFF; DNA: TGCGCCAGCAGCTTCATTCGGACCGGGGAGCTGTTTTTT
D: TRBD1; size: NA; V: TRBV5-1; J: TRBJ1-1; CDR3: CASSLGTGQRAFF; DNA: TGCGCCAGCAGCTTAGGGACAGGGCAACGCGCTTTCTTT
D: TRBD2; size: NA; V: TRBV6-5; J: TRBJ2-3; CDR3: CASQLSGRPTDTQYF; DNA: TGTGCCAGCCAATTAAGCGGGAGACCCACAGATACGCAGTATTTT
D: NA; size: NA; V: TRBV5-4; J: TRBJ2-2; CDR3: CASSLTGATGELFF; DNA: TGTGCCAGCAGCTTGACGGGAGCGACCGGGGAGCTGTTTTTT
D: TRBD1; size: NA; V: TRBV6-5; J: TRBJ2-7; CDR3: CASSPPGGTYEQYF; DNA: TGTGCCAGCAGCCCCCCAGGGGGAACCTACGAGCAGTACTTC
D: TRBD1; size: NA; V: TRBV6-1; J: TRBJ2-5; CDR3: CASSAADRGHFQETQYF; DNA: TGTGCCAGCAGTGCTGCAGACAGGGGGCATTTCCAAGAGACCCAGTACTTC
D: NA; size: NA; V: TRBV27; J: TRBJ1-6; CDR3: CASSPGLPHSPLHF; DNA: TGTGCCAGCAGTCCGGGTCTTCCGCATTCACCCCTCCACTTT
D: NA; size: NA; V: TRBV5-1; J: TRBJ1-4; CDR3: CASSPQGNPNEKLFF; DNA: TGCGCCAGCAGCCCACAGGGAAATCCTAATGAAAAACTGTTTTTT
D: TRBD1; size: NA; V: TRBV18; J: TRBJ2-5; CDR3: CASSSTGMRETQYF; DNA: TGTGCCAGCTCATCGACAGGGATGAGAGAGACCCAGTACTTC
D: NA; size: NA; V: TRBV6-1; J: TRBJ2-5; CDR3: CATNPQETQYF; DNA: TGTGCCACCAATCCCCAAGAGACCCAGTACTTC
D: NA; size: NA; V: TRBV5-1; J: TRBJ2-7; CDR3: CASSSELVGYEQHF; DNA: TGCGCCAGCAGCTCAGAATTAGTCGGGTACGAGCAGCACTTC
D: TRBD2; size: few; V: TRBV5-1; J: TRBJ2-7; CDR3: CASSLDLAGGPEQYF; DNA: TGCGCCAGCAGCTTGGACCTAGCGGGAGGCCCCGAGCAGTACTTC
D: NA; size: NA; V: TRBV9; J: TRBJ2-4; CDR3: CASSEGRGSIAKNIQYF; DNA: TGTGCCAGCAGCGAGGGGCGGGGATCTATAGCCAAAAACATTCAGTACTTC
D: NA; size: NA; V: TRBV14; J: TRBJ2-1; CDR3: CASSADLSGNEQFF; DNA: TGTGCCAGCAGCGCGGATCTTAGCGGCAATGAGCAGTTCTTC
D: NA; size: NA; V: TRBV9; J: TRBJ1-2; CDR3: CASSPQGGSNYGYTF; DNA: TGTGCCAGCAGCCCCCAGGGAGGTTCTAACTATGGCTACACCTTC
D: TRBD1; size: NA; V: TRBV6-1; J: TRBJ1-5; CDR3: CASVRMGTGGQPQHF; DNA: TGTGCCAGCGTGAGAATGGGGACAGGGGGTCAGCCCCAGCATTTT
D: NA; size: NA; V: TRBV7-6; J: TRBJ2-4; CDR3: CASSPGGSRNIQYF; DNA: TGTGCCAGCAGCCCTGGGGGCAGTAGGAACATTCAGTACTTC
D: TRBD1; size: NA; V: TRBV10-1; J: TRBJ1-1; CDR3: CASRTGVNTEAFF; DNA: TGCGCCAGCAGAACAGGGGTCAACACTGAAGCTTTCTTT
D: TRBD1; size: NA; V: TRBV13; J: TRBJ2-7; CDR3: CASSTRDRGTREQYF; DNA: TGTGCCAGCAGCACCCGGGACAGGGGAACACGGGAGCAGTACTTC
D: NA; size: few; V: TRBV9; J: TRBJ2-2; CDR3: CASSVTGSWDTGELFF; DNA: TGTGCCAGCAGCGTTACAGGATCCTGGGACACCGGGGAGCTGTTTTTT
D: TRBD1; size: NA; V: TRBV4-3; J: TRBJ1-6; CDR3: CASSQDGTANDSPLHF; DNA: TGCGCCAGCAGCCAAGATGGGACAGCTAATGATTCACCCCTCCACTTT
D: NA; size: NA; V: TRBV5-5; J: TRBJ2-5; CDR3: CASIRTVQETQYF; DNA: TGTGCCAGCATCAGGACAGTACAAGAGACCCAGTACTTC
D: TRBD2; size: NA; V: TRBV11-3; J: TRBJ2-2; CDR3: CASSITSGRGTGELFF; DNA: TGTGCCAGCAGCATCACTAGCGGGAGGGGTACCGGGGAGCTGTTTTTT
D: NA; size: few; V: TRBV7-8; J: TRBJ1-2; CDR3: CASSRRQNYGYTF; DNA: TGTGCCAGCAGCCGCAGACAGAATTATGGCTACACCTTC
D: NA; size: NA; V: TRBV7-2; J: TRBJ1-3; CDR3: CASSLAPGSGNTIYF; DNA: TGTGCCAGCAGCTTAGCGCCGGGCTCTGGAAACACCATATATTTT
D: TRBD1; size: NA; V: TRBV5-1; J: TRBJ1-4; CDR3: CASTAGGPPNEKLFF; DNA: TGCGCCAGCACCGCAGGGGGTCCGCCTAATGAAAAACTGTTTTTT
D: NA; size: NA; V: TRBV11-2; J: TRBJ2-7; CDR3: CASSPLLGATLSYEQYF; DNA: TGTGCCAGCAGCCCTCTCCTAGGGGCGACTCTCTCCTACGAGCAGTACTTC
D: NA; size: NA; V: TRBV7-9; J: TRBJ1-2; CDR3: CSSSSTDGYTF; DNA: TGTTCCAGCAGCTCAACGGATGGCTACACCTTC
D: TRBD1; size: NA; V: TRBV4-2; J: TRBJ2-1; CDR3: CASSQSPGTAYNEQFF; DNA: TGTGCCAGCAGCCAATCACCCGGGACAGCCTACAATGAGCAGTTCTTC
D: NA; size: few; V: TRBV21-1; J: TRBJ1-2; CDR3: CASSKGSGYGYTF; DNA: TGTGCCAGCAGCAAAGGCTCAGGCTATGGCTACACCTTC
D: TRBD1; size: NA; V: TRBV4-2; J: TRBJ2-5; CDR3: CASSQGGQNLPWETQYF; DNA: TGTGCCAGCAGCCAAGGGGGACAGAACCTCCCTTGGGAGACCCAGTACTTC
D: NA; size: NA; V: TRBV2; J: TRBJ2-3; CDR3: CASSESSDTQYF; DNA: TGTGCCAGCAGTGAAAGCTCAGATACGCAGTATTTT
D: TRBD1; size: NA; V: TRBV5-1; J: TRBJ2-5; CDR3: CASSRPGQGTSQYF; DNA: TGCGCCAGCAGCCGGCCGGGACAGGGAACGTCCCAGTACTTC
D: NA; size: NA; V: TRBV7-8; J: TRBJ2-2; CDR3: CASSARGGTGELFF; DNA: TGTGCCAGCAGCGCAAGGGGGGGCACCGGGGAGCTGTTTTTT
D: NA; size: NA; V: TRBV4-1; J: TRBJ1-6; CDR3: CASSQDLVGSLYNSPLHF; DNA: TGCGCCAGCAGCCAAGATCTCGTCGGGAGCCTCTATAATTCACCCCTCCACTTT
D: TRBD1; size: NA; V: TRBV7-2; J: TRBJ1-4; CDR3: CASSLADGDRGEKLFF; DNA: TGTGCCAGCAGCTTAGCGGACGGGGACAGGGGTGAAAAACTGTTTTTT
D: TRBD2; size: NA; V: TRBV6-1; J: TRBJ2-3; CDR3: CASSEGSGPRTDTQYF; DNA: TGTGCCAGCAGTGAGGGTAGCGGGCCCCGCACAGATACGCAGTATTTT
D: TRBD1; size: NA; V: TRBV2; J: TRBJ1-2; CDR3: CASSGQGRGYTF; DNA: TGTGCCAGCAGTGGACAGGGCCGTGGCTACACCTTC
D: TRBD1; size: NA; V: TRBV19; J: TRBJ1-2; CDR3: CASSIQDRANYGYTF; DNA: TGTGCCAGTAGTATACAGGACAGGGCTAACTATGGCTACACCTTC
D: NA; size: NA; V: TRBV5-1; J: TRBJ2-2; CDR3: CASSLRWDSNTGELFF; DNA: TGCGCCAGCAGCTTGAGGTGGGACTCGAACACCGGGGAGCTGTTTTTT